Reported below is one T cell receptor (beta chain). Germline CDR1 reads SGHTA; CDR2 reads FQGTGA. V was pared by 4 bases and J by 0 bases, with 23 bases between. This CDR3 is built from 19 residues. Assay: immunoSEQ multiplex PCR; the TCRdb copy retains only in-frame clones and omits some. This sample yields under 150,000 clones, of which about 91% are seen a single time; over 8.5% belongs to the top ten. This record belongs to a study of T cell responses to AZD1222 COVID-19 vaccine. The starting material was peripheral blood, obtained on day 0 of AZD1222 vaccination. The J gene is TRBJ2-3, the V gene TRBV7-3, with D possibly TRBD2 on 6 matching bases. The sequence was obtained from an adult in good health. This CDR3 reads CASSSAGRAASVSTDTQYF. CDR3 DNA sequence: TGTGCCAGCAGCTCCGCCGGCAGGGCGGCTAGCGTAAGCACAGATACGCAGTATTTT.